The present T cell receptor (beta chain) was sequenced within a study of OX40 agonist ivuxolimab in advanced cancers. Regarding the study as a whole: Compared with others, partial responders at 0.1-3.0 mg/kg displayed clonal expansion among the lowest.

Clones were read by immunoSEQ multiplex PCR, and TCRdb kept only the in-frame ones, dropping some. The profile shows around 74,000 clones, 85% to 90% of them singletons. Between the trimmed V and J ends, which lost 7 bases and 5 bases, there was a span of 12 bases. Germline values: CDR1 MNHEY, CDR2 SVGAGI. The CDR3 sequence is 13 residues long. Of note for this clone: The antigen is undetermined.

The clonotype comes from an adult with an advanced solid tumor such as melanoma, head and neck, liver or kidney cancer. This specimen consisted of CD4+ or CD8+ T cells sorted from blood, obtained in a trial of the OX40 agonist ivuxolimab. The V gene is TRBV6-5, the J gene TRBJ1-3; tentative D call: TRBD1 (5 bases). The CDR3 reads CASTDPGRNTIYF. DNA for the CDR3: TGTGCCAGCACAGACCCAGGGAGAAACACCATATATTTT.